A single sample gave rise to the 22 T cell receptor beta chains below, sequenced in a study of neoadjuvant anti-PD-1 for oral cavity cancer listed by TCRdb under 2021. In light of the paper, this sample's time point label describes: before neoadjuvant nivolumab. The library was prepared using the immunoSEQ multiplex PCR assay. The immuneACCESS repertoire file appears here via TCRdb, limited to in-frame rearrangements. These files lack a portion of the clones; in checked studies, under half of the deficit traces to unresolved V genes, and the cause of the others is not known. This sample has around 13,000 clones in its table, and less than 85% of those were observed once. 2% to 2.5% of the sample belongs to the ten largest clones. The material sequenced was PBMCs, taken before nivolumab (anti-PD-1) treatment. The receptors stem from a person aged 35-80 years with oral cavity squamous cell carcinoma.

The CDR3, as DNA: TGTGCCTGGAGTGTACGGATGAACTACGAGCAGTTCTTC. This codes for CAWSVRMNYEQFF. V and J are TRBV30 and TRBJ2-1, with D unclear. V gave up 0 bases and J gave up 10 bases, with 13 bases separating them. Per the germline V gene, CDR1 is GTSNPN and CDR2 is SVGIG (reference sequence). This CDR3 has 13 residues. The full variable domain, in which reference TRBV30 and TRBJ2-1 provide the parts outside the CDR3, is SQTIHQWPATLVQPVGSPLSLECTVEGTSNPNLYWYRQAAGRGLQLLFYSVGIGQISSEVPQNLSASRPQDRQFILSSKKLLLSDSGFYLCAWSVRMNYEQFFGPGTRLTVL.

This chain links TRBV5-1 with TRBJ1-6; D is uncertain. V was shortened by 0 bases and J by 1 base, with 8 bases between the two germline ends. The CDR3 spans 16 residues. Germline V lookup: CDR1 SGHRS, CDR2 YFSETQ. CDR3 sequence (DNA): TGCGCCAGCAGCTTGGGTCCGGGGTCCTATAATTCACCCCTCCACTTT. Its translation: CASSLGPGSYNSPLHF.

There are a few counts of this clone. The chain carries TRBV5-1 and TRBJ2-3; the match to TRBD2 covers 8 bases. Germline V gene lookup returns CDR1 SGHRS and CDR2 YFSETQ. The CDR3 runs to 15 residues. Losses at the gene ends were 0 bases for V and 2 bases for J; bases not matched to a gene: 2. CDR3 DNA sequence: TGCGCCAGCAGCTTGGGACTAGCGCACACAGATACGCAGTATTTT. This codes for CASSLGLAHTDTQYF.

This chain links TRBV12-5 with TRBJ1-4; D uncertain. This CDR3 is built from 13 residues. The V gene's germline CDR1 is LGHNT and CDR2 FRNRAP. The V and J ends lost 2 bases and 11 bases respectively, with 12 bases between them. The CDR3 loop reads CASGLPEPGKLFF. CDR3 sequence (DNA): TGTGCTAGTGGTTTGCCCGAACCGGGGAAACTGTTTTTT.

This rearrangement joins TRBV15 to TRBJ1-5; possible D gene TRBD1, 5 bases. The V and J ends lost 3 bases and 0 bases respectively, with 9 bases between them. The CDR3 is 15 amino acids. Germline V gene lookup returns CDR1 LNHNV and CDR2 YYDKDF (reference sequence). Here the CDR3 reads CATSRAGSSNQPQHF. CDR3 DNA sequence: TGTGCCACCAGCAGGGCAGGGAGTAGCAATCAGCCCCAGCATTTT. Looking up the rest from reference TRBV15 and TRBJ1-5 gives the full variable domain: DAMVIQNPRYQVTQFGKPVTLSCSQTLNHNVMYWYQQKSSQAPKLLFHYYDKDFNNEADTPDNFQSRRPNTSFCFLDIRSPGLGDTAMYLCATSRAGSSNQPQHFGDGTRLSIL.

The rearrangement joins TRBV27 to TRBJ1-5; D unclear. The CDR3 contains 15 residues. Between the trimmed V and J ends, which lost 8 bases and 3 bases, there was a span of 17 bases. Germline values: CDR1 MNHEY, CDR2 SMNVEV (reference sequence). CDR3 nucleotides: TGTGCCAGCCGAGGGATGGGAGGTTCCAATCAGCCCCAGCATTTT. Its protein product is CASRGMGGSNQPQHF.

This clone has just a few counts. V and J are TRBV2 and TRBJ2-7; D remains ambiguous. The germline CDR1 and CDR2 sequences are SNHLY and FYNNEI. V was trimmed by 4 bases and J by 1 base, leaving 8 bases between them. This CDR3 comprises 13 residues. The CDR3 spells CASSGTASYEQYF. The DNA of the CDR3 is TGTGCCAGCAGTGGTACAGCTTCCTACGAGCAGTACTTC.

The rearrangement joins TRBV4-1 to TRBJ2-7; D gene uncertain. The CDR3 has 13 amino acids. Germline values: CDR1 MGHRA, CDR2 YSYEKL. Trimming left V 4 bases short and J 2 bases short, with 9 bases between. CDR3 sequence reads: CASSLVYPYEQYF. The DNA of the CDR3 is TGCGCCAGCAGCCTCGTATATCCCTACGAGCAGTACTTC.

CDR3 bases: TGTGCCAGCAGACCCCGACAGGGGATGAACACTGAAGCTTTCTTT. Encoded protein: CASRPRQGMNTEAFF. J is TRBJ1-1 and V is TRBV27; TRBD1 matches at 8 bases. Trimming removed 6 bases from V and 0 bases from J; junction bases left unmatched: 6. The CDR3 consists of 15 residues. The germline CDR1 and CDR2 sequences are MNHEY and SMNVEV (reference sequence).

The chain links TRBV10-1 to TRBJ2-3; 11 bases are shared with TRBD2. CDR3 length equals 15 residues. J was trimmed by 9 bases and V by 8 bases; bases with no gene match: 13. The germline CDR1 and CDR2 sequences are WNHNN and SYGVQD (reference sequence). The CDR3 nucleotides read TGCGCCAGCTCCGTGACTAGCGGGGCCTCGGGGACGCAGTATTTT. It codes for CASSVTSGASGTQYF.

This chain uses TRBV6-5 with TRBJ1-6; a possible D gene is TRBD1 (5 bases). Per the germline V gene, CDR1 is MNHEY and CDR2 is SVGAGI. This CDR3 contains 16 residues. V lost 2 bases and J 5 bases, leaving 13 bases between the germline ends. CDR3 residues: CASSYDSLAHNSPLHF. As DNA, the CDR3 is TGTGCCAGCAGTTACGACAGTTTGGCCCATAATTCACCCCTCCACTTT.

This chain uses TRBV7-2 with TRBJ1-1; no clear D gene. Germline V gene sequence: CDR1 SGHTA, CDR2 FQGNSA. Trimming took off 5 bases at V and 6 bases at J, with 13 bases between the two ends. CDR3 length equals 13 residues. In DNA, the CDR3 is TGTGCCAGCAGCGACCCTCAGGCGGCTGAAGCTTTCTTT. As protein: CASSDPQAAEAFF.

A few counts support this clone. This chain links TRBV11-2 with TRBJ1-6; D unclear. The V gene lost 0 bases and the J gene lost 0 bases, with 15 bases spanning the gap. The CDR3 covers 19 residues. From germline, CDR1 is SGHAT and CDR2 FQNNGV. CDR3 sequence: CASSLDLGITSSYNSPLHF. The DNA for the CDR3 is TGTGCCAGCAGCTTAGATCTGGGCATTACGAGCTCCTATAATTCACCCCTCCACTTT.

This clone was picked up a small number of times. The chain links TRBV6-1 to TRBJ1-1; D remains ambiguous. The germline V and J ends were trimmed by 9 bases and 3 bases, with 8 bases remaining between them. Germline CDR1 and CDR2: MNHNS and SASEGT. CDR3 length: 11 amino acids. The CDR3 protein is CASGPHTEAFF. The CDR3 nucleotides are TGTGCCAGTGGGCCGCACACTGAAGCTTTCTTT.

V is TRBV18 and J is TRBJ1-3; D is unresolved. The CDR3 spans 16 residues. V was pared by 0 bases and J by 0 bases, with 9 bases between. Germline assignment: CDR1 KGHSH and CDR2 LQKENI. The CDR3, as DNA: TGTGCCAGCTCACCACCAGGGCTCGTCTCTGGAAACACCATATATTTT. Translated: CASSPPGLVSGNTIYF.

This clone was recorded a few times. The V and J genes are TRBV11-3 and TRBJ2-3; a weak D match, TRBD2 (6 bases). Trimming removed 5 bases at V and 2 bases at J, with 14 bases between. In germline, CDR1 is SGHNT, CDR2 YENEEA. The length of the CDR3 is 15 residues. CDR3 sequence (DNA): TGTGCCAGCAGCCCCGGGGGTGGGCCCACAGATACGCAGTATTTT. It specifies CASSPGGGPTDTQYF.

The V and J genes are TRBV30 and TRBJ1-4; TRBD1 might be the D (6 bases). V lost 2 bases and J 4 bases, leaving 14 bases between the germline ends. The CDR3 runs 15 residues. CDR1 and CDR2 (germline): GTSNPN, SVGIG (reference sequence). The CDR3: CAWSLYRGDNEKLFF. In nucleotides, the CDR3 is TGTGCCTGGAGTTTATATAGGGGGGATAATGAAAAACTGTTTTTT.

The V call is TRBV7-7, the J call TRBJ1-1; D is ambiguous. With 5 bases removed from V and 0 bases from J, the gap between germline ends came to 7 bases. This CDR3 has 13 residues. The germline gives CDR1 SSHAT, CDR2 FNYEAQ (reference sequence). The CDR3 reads CASSKTLNTEAFF. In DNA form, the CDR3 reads TGTGCCAGCAGCAAGACACTGAACACTGAAGCTTTCTTT.

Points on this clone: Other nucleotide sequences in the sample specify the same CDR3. The DNA of the CDR3 is TGTGCCAGCAGGAGTCGTGGGAACACTGAAGCTTTCTTT. Its protein is CASRSRGNTEAFF. J is TRBJ1-1 and V is TRBV2; the D is unclear. Trimming stripped 6 bases from V and 1 base from J, with 9 bases between. The CDR3 is 13 residues long. In germline, CDR1 is SNHLY, CDR2 FYNNEI.

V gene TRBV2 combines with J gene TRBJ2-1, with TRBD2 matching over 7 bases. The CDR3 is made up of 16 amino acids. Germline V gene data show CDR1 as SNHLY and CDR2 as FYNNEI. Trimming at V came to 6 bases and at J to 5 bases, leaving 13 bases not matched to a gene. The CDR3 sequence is CASRDWDRGGNNEQFF. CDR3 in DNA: TGTGCCAGCAGGGACTGGGACCGCGGGGGAAACAATGAGCAGTTCTTC.

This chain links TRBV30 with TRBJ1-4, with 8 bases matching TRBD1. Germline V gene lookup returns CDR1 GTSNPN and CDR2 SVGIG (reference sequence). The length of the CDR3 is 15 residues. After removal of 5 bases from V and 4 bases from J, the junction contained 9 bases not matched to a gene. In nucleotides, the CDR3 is TGTGCCTGGGACCTCAGGGGGCGTCTTAATGAAAAACTGTTTTTT. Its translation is CAWDLRGRLNEKLFF. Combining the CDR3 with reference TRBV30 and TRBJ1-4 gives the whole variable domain SQTIHQWPATLVQPVGSPLSLECTVEGTSNPNLYWYRQAAGRGLQLLFYSVGIGQISSEVPQNLSASRPQDRQFILSSKKLLLSDSGFYLCAWDLRGRLNEKLFFGSGTQLSVL.

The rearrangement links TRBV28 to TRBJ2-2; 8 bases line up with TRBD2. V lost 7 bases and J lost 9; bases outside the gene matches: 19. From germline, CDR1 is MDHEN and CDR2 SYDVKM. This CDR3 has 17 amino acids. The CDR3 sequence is CASTLSSGKKNRRELFF. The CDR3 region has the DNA TGTGCCAGCACCCTGAGTAGCGGGAAAAAGAACAGGAGGGAGCTGTTTTTT.